This is a list of T cell receptor beta chains from one sample in a study of early T cells in non-severe SARS-CoV-2 infection. TCRdb reanalysed the 5' RACE reads using MiXCR and keeps one entry per CDR3 protein. The repertoire holds under 35,000 distinct CDR3 sequences, with about 5% as singletons. The source material was whole blood. These receptors all come from an adult who was a healthcare worker with PCR-confirmed SARS-CoV-2 infection or an uninfected control (not recorded which). Each CDR3 is given with its conserved first and last residue. A D gene is named only where the DNA matches it firmly. The size field is filled for only some rows; it gives once, few, many or a size class.

D,V,size,J,DNA,CDR3
.,TRBV29-1,many,TRBJ2-3,TGCAGCGTTGAAGACCGGGACCGCACAGATACGCAGTATTTT,CSVEDRDRTDTQYF
TRBD2,TRBV6-5,few,TRBJ2-7,TGTGCCAGCAGTTACCCTAGCGGGAGGGCCATCGAGCAGTACTTC,CASSYPSGRAIEQYF
TRBD2,TRBV20-1,.,TRBJ2-7,TGCAGTGCTAGCTACGGGAGGGCCTCGAGGGAGCAGTACTTC,CSASYGRASREQYF
.,TRBV10-3,few,TRBJ2-7,TGTGCCATCAGCGAAGCTGCTTACGAGCAGTACTTC,CAISEAAYEQYF
.,TRBV12-3/TRBV12-4,many,TRBJ2-2,TGTGCCAGCAGAGGTCGCAGTTTTAACACCGGGGAGCTGTTTTTT,CASRGRSFNTGELFF
TRBD1,TRBV7-3,.,TRBJ2-3,TGTGCCAGCAGCCCTAACTACAGGGGCGATACGCAGTATTTT,CASSPNYRGDTQYF
.,TRBV19,many,TRBJ1-6,TGTGCCAGTGGCTACGGAGAAAATTCACCCCTCCACTTT,CASGYGENSPLHF
.,TRBV6-2/TRBV6-3,.,TRBJ2-5,TGTGCCAGCAGCAGAGAGACCCAGTACTTC,CASSRETQYF
TRBD1,TRBV6-6,many,TRBJ1-2,TGTGCCAGCAGTCGAGCCTGGACAGGGGATGGCTACACCTTC,CASSRAWTGDGYTF
TRBD2,TRBV20-1,.,TRBJ2-3,TGCAGTGCTACCCCGACTAGCGGGCGAACAGATACGCAGTATTTT,CSATPTSGRTDTQYF
TRBD2,TRBV20-1,many,TRBJ2-2,TGCAGTGCTAGAACTAGCGGGAACACCGGGGAGCTGTTTTTT,CSARTSGNTGELFF
TRBD1,TRBV6-6,few,TRBJ2-7,TGTGCCAGCAGAGACAGGGGGCTCGCCTACGAGCAGTACTTC,CASRDRGLAYEQYF
.,TRBV28,few,TRBJ2-7,TGTGCCACCACAGCGGCAGGCCTTACCTCCTACGAGCAGTACTTC,CATTAAGLTSYEQYF